The sequence of this T cell receptor beta chain was determined in a study of T cells expressing NK-cell markers. Study at large: Among eight sequenced donors, seven carried HCMV seropositivity while one was seronegative. General study points: Leadership of the CD3+CD56-NKG2C+ fraction also belonged to these clonotypes in a handful of donors.

Concerning this clonotype: Its antigen is undetermined.

The CDR3 is 15 amino acids. CDR1 MDHEN and CDR2 SYDVKM come from the germline V gene. TCRdb reprocessed the 5' RACE reads; each CDR3 protein has one entry and no DNA is given. This listing includes 300,000 to 450,000 distinct CDR3 sequences. Material: blood T cells: a sorted CD56 or NKG2C T cell subset, CD4+ or CD8+ T cells, or bulk PBMC T cells (not recorded which). The rearrangement uses TRBV28 and TRBJ1-3. This TCR derives from a man aged 18-75 years in good health. The CDR3 reads CASSVNPPGVYTIYF.